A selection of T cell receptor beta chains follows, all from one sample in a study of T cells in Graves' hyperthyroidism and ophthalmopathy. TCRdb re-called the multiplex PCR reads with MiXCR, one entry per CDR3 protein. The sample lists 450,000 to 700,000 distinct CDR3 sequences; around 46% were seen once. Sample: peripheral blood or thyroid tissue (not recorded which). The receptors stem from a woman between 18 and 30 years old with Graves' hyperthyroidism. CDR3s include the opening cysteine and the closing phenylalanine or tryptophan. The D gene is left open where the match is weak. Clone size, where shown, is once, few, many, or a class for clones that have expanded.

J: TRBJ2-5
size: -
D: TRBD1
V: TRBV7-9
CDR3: CASSRRDRSAETQYF
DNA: TGTGCCAGCAGCAGGCGGGACAGGTCCGCCGAGACCCAGTACTTC

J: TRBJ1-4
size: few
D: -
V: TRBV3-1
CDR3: CASSQAQFGQINEKLFF
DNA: TGTGCCAGCAGCCAAGCTCAGTTCGGACAGATTAATGAAAAACTGTTTTTT

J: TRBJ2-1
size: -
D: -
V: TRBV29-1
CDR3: CSVPGLWDFPNNEQFF
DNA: TGCAGCGTCCCCGGTTTGTGGGACTTCCCTAACAATGAGCAGTTCTTC

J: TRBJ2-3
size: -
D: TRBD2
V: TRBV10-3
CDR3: CASASGSADTQYF
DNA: TGTGCCAGTGCTAGCGGGAGCGCAGATACGCAGTATTTT

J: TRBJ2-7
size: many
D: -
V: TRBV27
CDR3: CASRTGRAYEQYF
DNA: TGTGCCAGCAGAACAGGGAGGGCCTACGAGCAGTACTTC

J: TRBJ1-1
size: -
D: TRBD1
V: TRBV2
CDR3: CASTRDRGGNTEAFF
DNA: TGTGCCAGCACCCGGGACAGGGGAGGGAACACTGAAGCTTTCTTT

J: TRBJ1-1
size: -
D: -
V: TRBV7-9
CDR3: CASSTDGNTEAFF
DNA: TGTGCCAGCAGCACGGACGGGAACACTGAAGCTTTCTTT

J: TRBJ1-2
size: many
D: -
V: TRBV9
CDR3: CASSVDPGGYTF
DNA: TGTGCCAGCAGCGTCGACCCTGGGGGCTACACCTTC

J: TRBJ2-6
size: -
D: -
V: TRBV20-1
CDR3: CSARARGSAF
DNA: TGCAGTGCTAGAGCCCGGGGATCGGCTTTC

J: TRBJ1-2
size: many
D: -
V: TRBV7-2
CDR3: CASSLEGGYTF
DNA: TGTGCCAGCAGCTTAGAAGGTGGCTACACCTTC

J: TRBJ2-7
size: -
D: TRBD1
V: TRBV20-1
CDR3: CSAGGDRGTYEQYF
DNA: TGCAGTGCGGGAGGGGACAGGGGTACTTACGAGCAGTACTTC

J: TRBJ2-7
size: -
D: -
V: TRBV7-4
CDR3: CASSQGDGYYEQYF
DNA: TGTGCCAGCAGCCAAGGGGACGGATACTACGAGCAGTACTTC

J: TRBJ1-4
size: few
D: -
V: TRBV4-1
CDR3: CASNWGGDEKLFF
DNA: TGCGCCAGCAATTGGGGAGGGGATGAAAAACTGTTTTTT

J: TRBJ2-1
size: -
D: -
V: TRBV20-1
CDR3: CSALVWGNEQFF
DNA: TGCAGTGCTCTGGTTTGGGGTAATGAGCAGTTCTTC

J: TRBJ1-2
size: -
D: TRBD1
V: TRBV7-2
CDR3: CASSQDETGVVKGYTF
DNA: TGTGCCAGCAGCCAAGATGAGACAGGGGTGGTCAAAGGCTACACCTTC

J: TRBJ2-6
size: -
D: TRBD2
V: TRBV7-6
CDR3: CASSFSSGSYVLTF
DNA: TGTGCCAGCAGCTTCTCTAGCGGGAGTTACGTCCTGACTTTC

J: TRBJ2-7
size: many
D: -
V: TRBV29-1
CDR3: CSVGGSKYEQYF
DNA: TGCAGCGTTGGAGGGAGTAAATACGAGCAGTACTTC

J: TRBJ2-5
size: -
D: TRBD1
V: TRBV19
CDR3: CASSIPGQIQETQYF
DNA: TGTGCCAGTAGTATACCGGGACAGATCCAAGAGACCCAGTACTTC

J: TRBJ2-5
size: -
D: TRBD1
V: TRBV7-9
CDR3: CASSKIQGAGETQYF
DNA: TGTGCCAGCAGCAAAATACAGGGGGCGGGGGAGACCCAGTACTTC

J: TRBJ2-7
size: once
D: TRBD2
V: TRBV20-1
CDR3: CSARVRTSGSVEVQYF
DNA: TGCAGTGCTAGAGTTAGGACTAGCGGGAGTGTCGAGGTGCAGTACTTC

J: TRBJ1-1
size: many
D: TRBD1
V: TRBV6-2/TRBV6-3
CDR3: CASSRRTGRANTEAFF
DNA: TGTGCCAGCAGTCGGCGGACAGGTCGGGCGAACACTGAAGCTTTCTTT

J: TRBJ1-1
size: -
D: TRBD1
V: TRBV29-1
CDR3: CRRGTENTEAFF
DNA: TGCAGAAGGGGGACAGAGAACACTGAAGCTTTCTTT

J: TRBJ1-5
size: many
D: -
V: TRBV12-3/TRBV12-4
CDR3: CASSFNGQPQHF
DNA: TGTGCCAGCAGTTTCAATGGGCAGCCCCAGCATTTT

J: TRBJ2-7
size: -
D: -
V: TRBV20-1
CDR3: CSAKSGAYEQYF
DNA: TGCAGTGCAAAATCGGGGGCCTACGAGCAGTACTTC

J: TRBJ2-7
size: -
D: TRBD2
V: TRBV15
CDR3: CAITTSGSYNEQYF
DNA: TGTGCCATCACGACTAGCGGGAGCTACAATGAGCAGTACTTC

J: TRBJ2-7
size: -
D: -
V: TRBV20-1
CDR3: CSGYGQTIEQYF
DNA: TGCAGTGGTTATGGCCAGACCATCGAGCAGTACTTC

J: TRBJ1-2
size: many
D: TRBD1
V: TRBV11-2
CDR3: CASSLGQGPYTF
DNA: TGTGCCAGCAGCCTCGGACAGGGGCCCTACACCTTC

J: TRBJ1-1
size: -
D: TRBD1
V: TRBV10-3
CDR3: CAISAMTGRRTEAFF
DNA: TGTGCCATCAGCGCCATGACAGGGAGGAGAACTGAAGCTTTCTTT

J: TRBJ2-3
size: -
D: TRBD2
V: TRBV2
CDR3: CASTKTPSGRTDTQYF
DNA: TGTGCCAGCACAAAGACGCCTAGCGGGAGAACAGATACGCAGTATTTT

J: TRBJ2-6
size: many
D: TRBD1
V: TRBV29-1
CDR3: CSVPGQQSGANVLTF
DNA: TGCAGCGTACCGGGACAGCAGTCTGGGGCCAACGTCCTGACTTTC

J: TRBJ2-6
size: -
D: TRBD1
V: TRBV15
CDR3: CATSRETGLNTEAF
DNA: TGTGCCACCAGCAGAGAGACAGGGTTGAACACTGAAGCTTTC

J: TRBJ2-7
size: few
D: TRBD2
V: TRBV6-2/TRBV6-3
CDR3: CASRPPALAGAIYEQYF
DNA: TGTGCCAGCCGCCCTCCGGCGTTAGCGGGAGCTATTTACGAGCAGTACTTC

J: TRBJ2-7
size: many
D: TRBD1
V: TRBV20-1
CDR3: CSAREPDRGHYEQYF
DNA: TGCAGTGCTAGAGAGCCGGACAGGGGGCATTACGAGCAGTACTTC

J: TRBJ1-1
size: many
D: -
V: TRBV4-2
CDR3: CASSPYTGNTEAFF
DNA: TGTGCCAGCAGTCCATATACAGGGAACACTGAAGCTTTCTTT

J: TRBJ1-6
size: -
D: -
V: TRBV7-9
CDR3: CASSLIDSAGEALHF
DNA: TGTGCCAGCAGCTTAATAGACTCAGCGGGAGAGGCCCTCCACTTT

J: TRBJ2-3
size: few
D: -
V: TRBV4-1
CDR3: CASNYGLGGTSTDTQYF
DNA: TGCGCCAGCAACTACGGATTGGGCGGGACTAGCACAGATACGCAGTATTTT